This TCR beta chain was found in a study of metastatic and nonmetastatic thyroid tumors. Whole-study context: From malignant and benign thyroid patients, repertoires in blood and in tumor or nodule tissue were compared.

The CDR3 has 15 amino acids. V was clipped by 6 bases and J by 8 bases, with 20 bases between them. The germline V gene encodes CDR1 SNHLY and CDR2 FYNNEI. Among the patients, none had received any treatment before thyroid surgery. Original data processing: CDR3 was compared across clinicopathological groups, and the resulting differences were used to build a distant-metastasis classifier for papillary thyroid cancer. TCRdb reanalyzed the PCR reads with MiXCR. The V and J calls reflect TCRdb's pipeline rather than the authors' work. The sample lists 35,000 to 45,000 clones; about 12% were seen once. This clone was detected ten times or more. The antigen remains undetermined. Broader study findings: Compared with benign nodules, malignant thyroid tumors were reported to have significantly higher TCR beta diversity in both blood and tumor.

This rearrangement joins TRBV2 to TRBJ2-1; possibly TRBD2 for D (6 bases). The sample comprised blood. The origin of this receptor is a male donor with papillary thyroid cancer or a benign thyroid nodule (not recorded which). Some clones in this sample may be carry-over from other donors' samples. In DNA, the CDR3 is TGTGCCAGCAGCCAAACCGGGAGTTTTATCCATGAGCAGTTCTTC. Amino acids: CASSQTGSFIHEQFF.